Ten or more counts support the clone carrying this T cell receptor (beta chain). Its antigen remains unknown. Germline lookup yields CDR1 SGHRS and CDR2 YFSETQ. This CDR3 comprises 14 residues. V lost 0 bases, J lost 7 bases, and 3 bases stayed unmatched. This record belongs to a study of early T cells in non-severe SARS-CoV-2 infection. TCRdb processed the 5' RACE reads anew with MiXCR; each CDR3 protein has one entry. The sample records 88,000 or so distinct CDR3 sequences, around 14% being singletons. Study-level points and caveats: Database matching using VDJdb favored anti-spike CD8 responses, with private and CD4 specificities left missing.

The sample consisted of whole blood. This sequence was found in an adult who was a healthcare worker with PCR-confirmed SARS-CoV-2 infection or an uninfected control (not recorded which). The J gene is TRBJ2-1, the V gene TRBV5-1, with 8 bases fitting TRBD2. The chain's CDR3 is CASSLGAGENEQFF. CDR3 sequence (DNA): TGCGCCAGCAGCTTGGGAGCGGGAGAGAATGAGCAGTTCTTC.